This T cell receptor beta chain emerged from a study of OX40 agonist ivuxolimab in advanced cancers. The CDR3 spans 14 residues. The germline CDR1 and CDR2 sequences are MNHNS and SASEGT. Unmatched junction bases numbered 2, after V lost 6 bases and J lost 1 base. It was autoimmune disease history or systemic immunosuppression that excluded patients. Libraries were prepared by immunoSEQ multiplex PCR; TCRdb keeps only in-frame clonotypes and omits some of them. The sample consists of under 70,000 clones, roughly nine tenths of them appearing once. J is TRBJ1-2 and V is TRBV6-1; 10 bases align to TRBD1. Specimen: CD4+ or CD8+ T cells sorted from blood, collected in a trial of the OX40 agonist ivuxolimab. The origin of this receptor is an adult with an advanced solid tumor such as melanoma, head and neck, liver or kidney cancer. The CDR3 reads CASRRDRGNYGYTF. The CDR3 DNA reads TGTGCCAGCAGACGGGACAGGGGTAACTATGGCTACACCTTC.